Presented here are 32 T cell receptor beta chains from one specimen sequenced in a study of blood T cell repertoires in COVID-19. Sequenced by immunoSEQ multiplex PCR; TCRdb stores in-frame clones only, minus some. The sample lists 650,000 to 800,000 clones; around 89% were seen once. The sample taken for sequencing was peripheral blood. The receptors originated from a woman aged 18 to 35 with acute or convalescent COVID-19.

CDR3 amino acids: CASSFRQGVWDEQFF. CDR3 sequence (DNA): TGTGCCAGCAGCTTCCGACAGGGGGTATGGGATGAGCAGTTCTTC. The chain joins TRBV7-8 to TRBJ2-1, with 9 bases aligning to TRBD1. V was pared by 3 bases and J by 8 bases, with 8 bases of the junction left unmatched. The germline CDR1 and CDR2 sequences are SGHVS and FQNEAQ. CDR3 length: 15 amino acids.

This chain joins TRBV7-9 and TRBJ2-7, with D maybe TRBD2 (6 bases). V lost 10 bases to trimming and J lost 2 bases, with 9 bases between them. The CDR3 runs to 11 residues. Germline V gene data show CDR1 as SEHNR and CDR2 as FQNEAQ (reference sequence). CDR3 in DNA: TGTGCCACATCGGGGGCCTACGAGCAGTACTTC. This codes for CATSGAYEQYF.

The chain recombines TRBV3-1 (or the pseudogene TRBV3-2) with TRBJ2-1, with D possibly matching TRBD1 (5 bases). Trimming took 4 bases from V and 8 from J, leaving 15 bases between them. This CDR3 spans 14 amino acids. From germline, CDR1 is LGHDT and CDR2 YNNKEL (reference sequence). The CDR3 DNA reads TGTGCCAGCAGCCTGAACCAGGGAATGGATGAGCAGTTCTTC. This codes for CASSLNQGMDEQFF.

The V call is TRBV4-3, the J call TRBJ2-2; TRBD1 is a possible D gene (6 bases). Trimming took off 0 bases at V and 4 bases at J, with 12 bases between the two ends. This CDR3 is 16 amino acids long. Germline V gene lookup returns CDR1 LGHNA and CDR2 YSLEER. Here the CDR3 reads CASSQDLRGSTGELFF. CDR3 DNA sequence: TGCGCCAGCAGCCAAGATCTAAGGGGGAGCACCGGGGAGCTGTTTTTT.

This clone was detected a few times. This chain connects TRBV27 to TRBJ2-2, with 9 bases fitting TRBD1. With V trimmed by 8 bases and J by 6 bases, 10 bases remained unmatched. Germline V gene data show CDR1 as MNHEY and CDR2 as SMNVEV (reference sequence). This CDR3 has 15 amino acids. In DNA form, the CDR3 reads TGTGCCAGCCTAAGAACCGGGACAGGGTCCGGGGAGCTGTTTTTT. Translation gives CASLRTGTGSGELFF.

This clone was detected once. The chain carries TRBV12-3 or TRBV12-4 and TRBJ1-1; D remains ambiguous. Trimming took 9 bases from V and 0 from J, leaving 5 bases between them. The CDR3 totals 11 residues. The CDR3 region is CASYVNTEAFF. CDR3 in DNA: TGTGCCAGTTATGTGAACACTGAAGCTTTCTTT.

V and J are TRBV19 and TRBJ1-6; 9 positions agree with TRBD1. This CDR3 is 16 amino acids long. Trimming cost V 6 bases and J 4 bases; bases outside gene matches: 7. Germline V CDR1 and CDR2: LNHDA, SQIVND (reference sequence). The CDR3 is CASSRSGTGYNSPLHF. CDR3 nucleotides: TGTGCCAGTAGCCGCTCCGGGACAGGGTATAATTCACCCCTCCACTTT.

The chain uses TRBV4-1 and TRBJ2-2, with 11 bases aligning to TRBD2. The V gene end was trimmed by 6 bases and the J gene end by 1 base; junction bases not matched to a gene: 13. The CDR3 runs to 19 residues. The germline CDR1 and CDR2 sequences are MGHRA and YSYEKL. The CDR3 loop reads CASSRTPSGGPMNTGELFF. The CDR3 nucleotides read TGCGCCAGCAGTCGGACCCCTAGCGGGGGGCCAATGAACACCGGGGAGCTGTTTTTT.

The CDR3 DNA reads TGTGCCACCAGTGATTTGTATGACAGACAAGAGACCCAGTACTTC. Its protein is CATSDLYDRQETQYF. The chain recombines TRBV24-1 with TRBJ2-5; D perhaps matches TRBD1 (5 bases). Germline CDR1 KGHDR, CDR2 SFDVKD. V was shortened by 0 bases and J by 2 bases, with 9 bases between the two germline ends. The CDR3 spans 15 residues.

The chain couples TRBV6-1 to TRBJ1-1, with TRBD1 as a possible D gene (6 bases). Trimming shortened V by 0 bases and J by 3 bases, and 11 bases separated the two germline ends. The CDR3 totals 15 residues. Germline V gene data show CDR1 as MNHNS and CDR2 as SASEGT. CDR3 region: CASSEALRTDTEAFF. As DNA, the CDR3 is TGTGCCAGCAGTGAAGCGCTTCGGACAGACACTGAAGCTTTCTTT.

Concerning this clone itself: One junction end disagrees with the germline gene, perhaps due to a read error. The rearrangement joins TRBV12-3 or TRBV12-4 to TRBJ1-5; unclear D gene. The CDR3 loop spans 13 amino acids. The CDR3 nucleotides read TGTGCCAGCACTTTAACGACCGGGCAGCCCCAGCATTTT. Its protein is CASTLTTGQPQHF.

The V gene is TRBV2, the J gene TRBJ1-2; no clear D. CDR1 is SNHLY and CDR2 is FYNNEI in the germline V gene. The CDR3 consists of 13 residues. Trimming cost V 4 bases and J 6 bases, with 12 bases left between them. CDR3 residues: CASSAVTPDGYTF. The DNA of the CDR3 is TGTGCCAGCAGTGCGGTGACACCAGATGGCTACACCTTC. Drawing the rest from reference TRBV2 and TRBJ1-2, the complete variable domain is EPEVTQTPSHQVTQMGQEVILRCVPISNHLYFYWYRQILGQKVEFLVSFYNNEISEKSEIFDDQFSVERPDGSNFTLKIRSTKLEDSAMYFCASSAVTPDGYTFGSGTRLTVV.

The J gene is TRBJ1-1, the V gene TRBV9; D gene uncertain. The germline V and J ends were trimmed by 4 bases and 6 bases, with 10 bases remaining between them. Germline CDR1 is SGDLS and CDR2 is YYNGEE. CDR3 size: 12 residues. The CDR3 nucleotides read TGTGCCAGCAGCCCCCCGGGATCTGAAGCTTTCTTT. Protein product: CASSPPGSEAFF.

The CDR3 reads CASSATGTLLDEQYF. The CDR3 DNA follows: TGTGCCAGCAGCGCTACCGGGACACTCCTGGACGAGCAGTACTTC. The chain joins TRBV7-8 to TRBJ2-7; D might be TRBD1 (6 bases). Germline V gene lookup returns CDR1 SGHVS and CDR2 FQNEAQ. V was pared by 5 bases and J by 5 bases, with 19 bases between. CDR3 size: 15 residues.

CDR3 coding DNA: TGTGCCAGCAGTGACGCCCTAGCGGGCCCAGATACGCAGTATTTT. Protein product: CASSDALAGPDTQYF. The V gene is TRBV6-4, the J gene TRBJ2-3, with 8 bases lining up with TRBD2. The CDR3 totals 15 residues. V dropped 2 bases and J dropped 4; count of bases not matched to a gene: 5. Germline-derived CDR1 and CDR2 are MRHNA and SNTAGT.

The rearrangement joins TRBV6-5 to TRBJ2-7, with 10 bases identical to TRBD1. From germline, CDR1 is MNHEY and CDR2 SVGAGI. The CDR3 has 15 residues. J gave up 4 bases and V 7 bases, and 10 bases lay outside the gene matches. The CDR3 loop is CASTQIWTGGYEQYF. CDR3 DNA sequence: TGTGCCAGCACCCAAATTTGGACAGGGGGATACGAGCAGTACTTC.

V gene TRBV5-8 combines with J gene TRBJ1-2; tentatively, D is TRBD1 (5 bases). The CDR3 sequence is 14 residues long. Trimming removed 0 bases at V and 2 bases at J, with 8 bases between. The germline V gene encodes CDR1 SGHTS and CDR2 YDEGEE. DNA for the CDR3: TGTGCCAGCAGCTTGGCTTCAGGGAACTATGGCTACACCTTC. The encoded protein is CASSLASGNYGYTF.

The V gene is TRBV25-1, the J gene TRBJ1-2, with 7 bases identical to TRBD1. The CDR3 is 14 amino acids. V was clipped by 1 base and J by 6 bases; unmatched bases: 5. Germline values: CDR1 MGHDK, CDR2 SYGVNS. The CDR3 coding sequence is TGTGCCAGCAGTGAATGGGCAGGGGGACATGGCTACACCTTC. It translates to CASSEWAGGHGYTF.

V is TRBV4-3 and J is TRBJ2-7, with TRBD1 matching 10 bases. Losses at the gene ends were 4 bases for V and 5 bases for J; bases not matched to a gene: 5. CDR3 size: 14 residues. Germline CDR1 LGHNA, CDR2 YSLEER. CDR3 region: CASSPGTGDNEQYF. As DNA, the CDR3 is TGCGCCAGCAGCCCAGGGACAGGGGATAACGAGCAGTACTTC.

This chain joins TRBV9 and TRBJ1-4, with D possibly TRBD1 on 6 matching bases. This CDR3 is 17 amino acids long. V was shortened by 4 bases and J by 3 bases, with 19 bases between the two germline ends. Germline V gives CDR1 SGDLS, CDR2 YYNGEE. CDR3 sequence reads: CASSPEGGPWANEKLFF. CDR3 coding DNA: TGTGCCAGCAGCCCAGAGGGGGGGCCATGGGCTAATGAAAAACTGTTTTTT.

CDR3 DNA sequence: TGTGCCTGGAGTAAGAGGGGGCGATCCTCAGATACGCAGTATTTT. It encodes CAWSKRGRSSDTQYF. The chain recombines TRBV30 with TRBJ2-3; 7 bases map to TRBD1. The CDR3 sequence is 15 residues long. Trimming took 2 bases from V and 4 from J; bases not matched to a gene: 9. Per germline, CDR1 GTSNPN and CDR2 SVGIG (reference sequence). Combining the CDR3 with reference TRBV30 and TRBJ2-3 gives the whole variable domain SQTIHQWPATLVQPVGSPLSLECTVEGTSNPNLYWYRQAAGRGLQLLFYSVGIGQISSEVPQNLSASRPQDRQFILSSKKLLLSDSGFYLCAWSKRGRSSDTQYFGPGTRLTVL.

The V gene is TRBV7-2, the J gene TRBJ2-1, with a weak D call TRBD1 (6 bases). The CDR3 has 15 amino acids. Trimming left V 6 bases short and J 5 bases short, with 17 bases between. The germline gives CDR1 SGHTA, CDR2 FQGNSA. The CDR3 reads CASSLQGKEDNEQFF. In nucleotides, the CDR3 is TGTGCCAGCAGTTTACAGGGAAAAGAGGACAATGAGCAGTTCTTC.

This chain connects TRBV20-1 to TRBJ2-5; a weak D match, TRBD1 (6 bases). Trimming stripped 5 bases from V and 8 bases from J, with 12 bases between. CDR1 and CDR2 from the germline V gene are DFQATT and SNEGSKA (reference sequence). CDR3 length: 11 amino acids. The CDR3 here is CSALDRSTQYF. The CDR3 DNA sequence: TGCAGTGCTTTGGACAGATCCACCCAGTACTTC.

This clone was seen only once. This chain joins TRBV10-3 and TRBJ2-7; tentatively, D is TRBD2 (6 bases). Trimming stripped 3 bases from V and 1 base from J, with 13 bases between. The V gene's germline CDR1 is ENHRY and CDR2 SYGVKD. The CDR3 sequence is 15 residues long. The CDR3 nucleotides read TGTGCCATCAGTGAATTGGCGGGGTCATCCTACGAGCAGTACTTC. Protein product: CAISELAGSSYEQYF.

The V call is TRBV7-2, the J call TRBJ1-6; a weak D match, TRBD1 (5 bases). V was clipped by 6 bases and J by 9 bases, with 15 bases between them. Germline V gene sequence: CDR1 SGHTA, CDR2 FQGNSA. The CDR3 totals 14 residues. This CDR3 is CASRQVLKSSPLHF. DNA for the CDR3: TGTGCCAGCAGACAGGTTCTAAAATCTTCACCCCTCCACTTT.

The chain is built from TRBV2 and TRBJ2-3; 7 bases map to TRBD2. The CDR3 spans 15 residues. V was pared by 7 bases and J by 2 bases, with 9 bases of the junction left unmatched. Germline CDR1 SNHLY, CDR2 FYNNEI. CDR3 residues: CASKGEGLPTDTQYF. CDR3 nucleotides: TGTGCCAGCAAAGGGGAGGGACTACCCACAGATACGCAGTATTTT.

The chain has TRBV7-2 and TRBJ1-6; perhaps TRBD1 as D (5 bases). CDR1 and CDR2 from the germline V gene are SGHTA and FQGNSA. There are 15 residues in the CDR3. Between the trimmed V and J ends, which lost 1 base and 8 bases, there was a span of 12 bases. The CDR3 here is CASSLGVGGYSPLHF. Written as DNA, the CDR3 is TGTGCCAGCAGCTTAGGGGTGGGGGGTTATTCACCCCTCCACTTT.

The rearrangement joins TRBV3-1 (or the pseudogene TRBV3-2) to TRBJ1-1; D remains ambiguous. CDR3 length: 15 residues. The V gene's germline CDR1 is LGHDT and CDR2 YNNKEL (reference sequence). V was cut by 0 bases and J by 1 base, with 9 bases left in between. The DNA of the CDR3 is TGTGCCAGCAGCCAAGATGTGGCCGCGAACACTGAAGCTTTCTTT. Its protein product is CASSQDVAANTEAFF.

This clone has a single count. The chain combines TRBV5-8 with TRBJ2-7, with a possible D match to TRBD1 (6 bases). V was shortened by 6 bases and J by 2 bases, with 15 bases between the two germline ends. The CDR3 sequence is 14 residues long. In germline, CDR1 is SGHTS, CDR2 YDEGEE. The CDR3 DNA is TGTGCCAGCAACAACAGGGTGCAAACCTACGAGCAGTACTTC. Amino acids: CASNNRVQTYEQYF.

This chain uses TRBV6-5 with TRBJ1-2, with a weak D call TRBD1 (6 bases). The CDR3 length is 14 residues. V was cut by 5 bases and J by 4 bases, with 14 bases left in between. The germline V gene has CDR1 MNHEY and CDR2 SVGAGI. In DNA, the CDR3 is TGTGCCAGCAGTCCCCTCGGACAGCGCTATGGCTACACCTTC. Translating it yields CASSPLGQRYGYTF.

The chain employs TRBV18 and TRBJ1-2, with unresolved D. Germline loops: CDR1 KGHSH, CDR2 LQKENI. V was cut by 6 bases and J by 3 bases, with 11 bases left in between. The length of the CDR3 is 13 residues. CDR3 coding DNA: TGTGCCAGCTCCACCTTTCGAGACTATGGCTACACCTTC. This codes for CASSTFRDYGYTF. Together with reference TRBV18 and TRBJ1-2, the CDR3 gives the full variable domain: NAGVMQNPRHLVRRRGQEARLRCSPMKGHSHVYWYRQLPEEGLKFMVYLQKENIIDESGMPKERFSAEFPKEGPSILRIQQVVRGDSAAYFCASSTFRDYGYTFGSGTRLTVV.

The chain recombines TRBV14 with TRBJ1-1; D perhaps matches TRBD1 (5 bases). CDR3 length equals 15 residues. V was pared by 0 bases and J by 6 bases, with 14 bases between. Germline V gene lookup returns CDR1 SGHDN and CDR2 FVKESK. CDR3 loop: CASSQEEFREAEAFF. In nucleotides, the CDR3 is TGTGCCAGCAGCCAAGAAGAGTTCAGGGAGGCTGAAGCTTTCTTT.